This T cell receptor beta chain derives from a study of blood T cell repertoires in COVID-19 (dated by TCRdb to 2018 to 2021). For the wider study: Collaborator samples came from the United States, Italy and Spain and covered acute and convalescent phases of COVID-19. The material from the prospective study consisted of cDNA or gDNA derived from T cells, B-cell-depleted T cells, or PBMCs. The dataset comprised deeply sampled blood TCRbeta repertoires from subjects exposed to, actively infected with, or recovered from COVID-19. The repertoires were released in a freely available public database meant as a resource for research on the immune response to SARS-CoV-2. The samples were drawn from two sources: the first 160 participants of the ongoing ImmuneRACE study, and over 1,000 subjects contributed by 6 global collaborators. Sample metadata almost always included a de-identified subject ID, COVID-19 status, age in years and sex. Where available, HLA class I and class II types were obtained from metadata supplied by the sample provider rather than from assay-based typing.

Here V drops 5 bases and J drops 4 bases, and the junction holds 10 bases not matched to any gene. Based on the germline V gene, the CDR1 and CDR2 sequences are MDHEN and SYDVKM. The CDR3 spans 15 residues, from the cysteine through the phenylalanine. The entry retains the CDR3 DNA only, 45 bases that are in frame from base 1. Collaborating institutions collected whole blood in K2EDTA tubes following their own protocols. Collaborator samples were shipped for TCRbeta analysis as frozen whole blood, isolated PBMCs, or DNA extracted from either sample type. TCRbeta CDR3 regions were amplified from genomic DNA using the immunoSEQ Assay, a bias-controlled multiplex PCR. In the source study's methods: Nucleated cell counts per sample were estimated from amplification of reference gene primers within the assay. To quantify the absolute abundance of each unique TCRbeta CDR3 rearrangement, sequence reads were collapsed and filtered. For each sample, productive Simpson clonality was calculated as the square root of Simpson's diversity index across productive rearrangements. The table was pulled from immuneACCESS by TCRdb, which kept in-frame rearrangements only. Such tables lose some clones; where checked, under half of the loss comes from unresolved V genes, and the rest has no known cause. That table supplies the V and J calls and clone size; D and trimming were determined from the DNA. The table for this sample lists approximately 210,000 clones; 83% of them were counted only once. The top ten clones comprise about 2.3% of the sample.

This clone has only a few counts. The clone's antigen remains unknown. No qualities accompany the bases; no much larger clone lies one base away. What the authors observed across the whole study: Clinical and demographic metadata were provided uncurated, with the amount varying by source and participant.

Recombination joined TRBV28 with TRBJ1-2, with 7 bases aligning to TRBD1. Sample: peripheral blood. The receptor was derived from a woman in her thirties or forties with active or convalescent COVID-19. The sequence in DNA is TGTGCCAGCAGTGGGACAGTCAACTCGGCCTATGGCTACACCTTC. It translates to CASSGTVNSAYGYTF.